This is a list of T cell receptor beta chains from one sample in a study of blood T cells in healthy people across ages. From the 5' RACE reads, TCRdb called clonotypes with MiXCR, one entry per CDR3 protein. Among over 1,500,000 distinct CDR3 sequences listed, 40% to 55% were seen once. Specimen: blood. These receptors all come from a woman aged 40 to 50 in good health. Both conserved end residues are part of each CDR3. The order of the fields is CDR3 protein, J gene, V gene.

CASSVAGGTGNEQFF TRBJ2-1 TRBV9
CASSLDLGFLQPQYEQYF TRBJ2-7 TRBV7-9
CASGRGSFNQPQHF TRBJ1-5 TRBV2
CASSLAHASGTYNEQFF TRBJ2-1 TRBV7-9
CPSSLGNSGANVLTF TRBJ2-6 TRBV7-3
CASSSAQGQVLSYNEQFF TRBJ2-1 TRBV11-1
CASNRGGTGSNEQFF TRBJ2-1 TRBV28
CATSAPLEDSYNEQFF TRBJ2-1 TRBV24-1
CASSWTVQTQYF TRBJ2-3 TRBV6-2/TRBV6-3
CASSSEDRVDEQFF TRBJ2-1 TRBV7-9
CASSQEVGQGRYGYTF TRBJ1-2 TRBV3-1
CSGLAGGRDSAEQYF - TRBV20-1
CASNKYAGGLNTEAFF TRBJ1-1 TRBV6-5
CASSADYRALTEQFF TRBJ2-1 TRBV9
CASSSAGTTTDTQYF TRBJ2-3 TRBV7-2
CASSYGMGLSYGYTF TRBJ1-2 TRBV6-5
CASTPGQGAPEAFF TRBJ1-1 TRBV9
CASSFVTVGQPQHF TRBJ1-5 TRBV12-3/TRBV12-4
CASSLMGAPGTEAFF TRBJ1-1 TRBV7-2
CASSEFKPGRDRAETQYF TRBJ2-5 TRBV2
CASIPTRPEQYF TRBJ2-7 TRBV28
CASSLDRVGKGTEAFF TRBJ1-1 TRBV7-2